This T cell receptor (beta chain) is drawn from a study of blood T cell repertoires in COVID-19. As for the study in general: Material from acute and convalescent COVID-19 was sourced from the United States, Italy and Spain. In each case, the material was cDNA or gDNA derived from T cells, B-cell-depleted T cells, or PBMCs.

Profiling relied on immunoSEQ multiplex PCR, and the TCRdb table lists in-frame clones only, not all of them. Here the sample spans more than 35,000 clones, around 89% being singletons. This clonotype was sampled from a human donor in a cohort sampled during active COVID-19. The sequenced material came from peripheral blood.

CDR3 nucleotides: TGTGCCAGCAGCTTCTCGACTAGCGGGGCCGTGGGGGAGACCCAGTACTTC. Translating gives CASSFSTSGAVGETQYF. V is TRBV7-9 and J is TRBJ2-5; TRBD2 matches at 11 bases. Germline assignment: CDR1 SEHNR and CDR2 FQNEAQ (reference sequence). CDR3 size: 17 residues. The ends lost 3 bases at V and 5 bases at J; junction bases unmatched: 11.